This T cell receptor beta chain emerged from a study of T-cell memory formation after mild COVID-19 (dated by TCRdb to the early 2020s). About the study as a whole: TCR sequence clusters from the two donors were largely donor specific. Longitudinal TCRalpha and TCRbeta repertoire sequencing tracked T-cell clones expanding and contracting after mild COVID-19 in a couple of donors. Two young, previously healthy adult volunteers, one female and one male, were included in the cohort.

PBMCs were isolated by Ficoll-Paque density gradient centrifugation. Sequencing was carried out with an Illumina NovaSeq 6000. TCRalpha and TCRbeta cDNA libraries were built by 5'RACE with constant-segment primers, adding sample barcodes and unique molecular identifiers. RNA was extracted from every sample with Trizol reagent. Amplification of the libraries took two PCR steps, and the second step added a second sample barcode plus Illumina TruSeq adapters. Sequencing of libraries was performed on an Illumina NovaSeq with 2 x 150 bp paired-end reads. Per the original workflow: The reads were demultiplexed and collapsed into UMI-guided consensus sequences using migec v1.2.7. With mixcr v2.1.11, UMI consensuses were aligned to TRA and TRB V and J templates and assembled into clonotypes. A clonotype was counted as expanded or contracted only if both edgeR and NoisET called the change significant, with noise models trained on biological replicates. For edgeR calls, the cutoffs were a false discovery rate-adjusted p below 0.01 and a log2 fold-change threshold of 1. As an exploratory analysis of dynamics, max-normalized trajectories of the 1000 most abundant clonotypes were examined with PCA combined with hierarchical clustering. Each responding clone was given a CD4 or CD8 phenotype based on the CD4+ and CD8+ repertoires, which had been sequenced separately. TCRdb reran the public reads through fastp at Q25 and MiXCR, keeping productive beta chains. Each entry merges the rows of one CDR3 protein and shows their most common DNA and genes. These V and J calls derive from TCRdb rather than the authors' analysis. The sample table records roughly 400,000 distinct CDR3 sequences; approximately 19% of these occur just once. The ten largest clones capture 20% to 25% of the sample.

The CDR3 has 12 amino acids, counting the end cysteine and phenylalanine. The retained sequence is limited to the CDR3, 36 bases, with the frame set at the first base. The V and J ends are trimmed by 6 bases and 2 bases, leaving 10 bases between them. Taken from the germline V gene (reference sequence), the CDR1 and CDR2 loops are DFQATT and SNEGSKA. Remarks on this clonotype: What this receptor recognizes is not known. Per-nucleotide qualities are absent, and no much larger clonotype sits a single base away.

Study-level results and caveats: Some responding clones were detected in pre-infection memory, which suggested that pre-existing cross-reactive memory T cells had joined the SARS-CoV-2 response. Clones that contracted from day 15 to 85 showed balanced CD4/CD8 phenotypes, whereas a second wave of clones that expanded from day 15 to 37 leaned towards CD4+. The study covered only a couple of mild cases, and larger cohorts including severe cases with pre-infection samples were considered necessary. Contracting CD4+ clones appeared mostly in the CM and EM memory subsets, whereas CD8+ clones were enriched in EMRA. Whether the second-wave clones peaking on day 37 were SARS-CoV-2 specific was not confirmed.

Sequences were obtained from PBMCs or a T cell subset sorted from them (not recorded which). This clonotype was sampled from a man aged 18-30 years who had mild COVID-19 (a few samples of this study predate the infection). The sample titles of this study are shuffled in the database, so cell type and time point are left out; the donor was told from shared clones. Recombination linked TRBV20-1 to TRBJ2-5; the D gene remains uncertain. The DNA is as follows: TGCAGTGCCCTACAAGGACAAGAGACCCAGTACTTC. Its translation reads: CSALQGQETQYF.